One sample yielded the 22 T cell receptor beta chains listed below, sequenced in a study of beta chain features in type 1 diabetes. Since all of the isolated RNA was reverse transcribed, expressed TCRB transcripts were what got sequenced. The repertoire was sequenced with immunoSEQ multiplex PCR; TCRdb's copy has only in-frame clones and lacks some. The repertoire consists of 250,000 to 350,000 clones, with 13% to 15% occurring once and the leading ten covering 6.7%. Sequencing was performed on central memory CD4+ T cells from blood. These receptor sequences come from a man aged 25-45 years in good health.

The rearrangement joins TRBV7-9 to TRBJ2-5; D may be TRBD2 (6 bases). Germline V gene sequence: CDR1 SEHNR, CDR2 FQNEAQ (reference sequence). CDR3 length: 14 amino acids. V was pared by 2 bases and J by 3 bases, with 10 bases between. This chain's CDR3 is CASSLTTSKETQYF. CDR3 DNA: TGTGCCAGCAGCTTAACCACTAGCAAAGAGACCCAGTACTTC.

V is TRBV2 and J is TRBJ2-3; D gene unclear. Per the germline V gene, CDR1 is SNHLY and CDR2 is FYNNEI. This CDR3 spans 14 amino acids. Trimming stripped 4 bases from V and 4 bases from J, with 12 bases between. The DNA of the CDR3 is TGTGCCAGCAGTGTTCTCGCGCCCGCAGATACGCAGTATTTT. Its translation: CASSVLAPADTQYF. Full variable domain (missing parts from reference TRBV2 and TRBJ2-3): EPEVTQTPSHQVTQMGQEVILRCVPISNHLYFYWYRQILGQKVEFLVSFYNNEISEKSEIFDDQFSVERPDGSNFTLKIRSTKLEDSAMYFCASSVLAPADTQYFGPGTRLTVL.

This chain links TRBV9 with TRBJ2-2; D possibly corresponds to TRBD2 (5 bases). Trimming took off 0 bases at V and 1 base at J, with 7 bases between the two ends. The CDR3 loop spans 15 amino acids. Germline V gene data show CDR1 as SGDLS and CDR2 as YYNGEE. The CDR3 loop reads CASSVVRENTGELFF. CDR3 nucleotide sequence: TGTGCCAGCAGCGTAGTTCGGGAGAACACCGGGGAGCTGTTTTTT.

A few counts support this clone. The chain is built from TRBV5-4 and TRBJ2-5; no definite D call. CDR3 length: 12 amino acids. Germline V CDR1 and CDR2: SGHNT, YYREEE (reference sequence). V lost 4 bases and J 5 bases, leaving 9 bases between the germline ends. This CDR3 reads CASSPALETQYF. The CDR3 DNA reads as TGTGCCAGCAGCCCTGCCCTGGAGACCCAGTACTTC.

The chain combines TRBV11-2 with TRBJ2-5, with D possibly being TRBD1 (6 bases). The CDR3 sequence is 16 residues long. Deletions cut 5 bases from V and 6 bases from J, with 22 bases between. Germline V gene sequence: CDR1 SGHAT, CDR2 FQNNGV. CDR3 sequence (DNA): TGTGCCAGCAGCCTCAGGGGCTCCTACCTGACAAAGACCCAGTACTTC. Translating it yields CASSLRGSYLTKTQYF.

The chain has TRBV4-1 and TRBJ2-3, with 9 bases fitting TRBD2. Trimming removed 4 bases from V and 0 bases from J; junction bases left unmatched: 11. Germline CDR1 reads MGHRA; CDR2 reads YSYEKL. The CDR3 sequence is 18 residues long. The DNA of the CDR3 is TGCGCCAGCAGCCCAAGGGTGCTAGCGGGGATTAGCACAGATACGCAGTATTTT. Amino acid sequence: CASSPRVLAGISTDTQYF.

The CDR3 DNA sequence: TGTGCCAGCAGTCCCTCCGGGACAGGGGGCACTGAAGCTTTCTTT. The encoded protein is CASSPSGTGGTEAFF. The chain couples TRBV27 to TRBJ1-1, with TRBD1 matching 11 bases. This CDR3 region has 15 residues. Germline CDR1 and CDR2: MNHEY and SMNVEV (reference sequence). V lost 5 bases to trimming and J lost 4 bases; unmatched junction nucleotides: 6.

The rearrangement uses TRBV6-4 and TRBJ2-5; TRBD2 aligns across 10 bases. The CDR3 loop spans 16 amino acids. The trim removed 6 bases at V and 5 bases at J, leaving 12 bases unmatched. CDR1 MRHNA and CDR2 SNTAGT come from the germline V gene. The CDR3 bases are TGTGCCAGCAGCCTACTACTAGCGGGATACCGGGAGACCCAGTACTTC. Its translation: CASSLLLAGYRETQYF.

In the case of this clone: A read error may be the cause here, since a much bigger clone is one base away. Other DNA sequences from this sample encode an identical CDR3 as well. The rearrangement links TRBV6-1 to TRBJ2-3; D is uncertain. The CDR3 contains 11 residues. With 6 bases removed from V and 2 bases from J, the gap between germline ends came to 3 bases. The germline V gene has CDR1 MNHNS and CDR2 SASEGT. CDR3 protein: CASSDTDTQYF. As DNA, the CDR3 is TGTGCCAGCAGCGACACAGATACGCAGTATTTT.

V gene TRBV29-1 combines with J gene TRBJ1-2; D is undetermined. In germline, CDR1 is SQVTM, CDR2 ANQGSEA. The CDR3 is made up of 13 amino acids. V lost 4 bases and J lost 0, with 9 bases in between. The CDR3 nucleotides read TGCAGCGTTGTGGCCCAGGCTAACTATGGCTACACCTTC. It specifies CSVVAQANYGYTF.

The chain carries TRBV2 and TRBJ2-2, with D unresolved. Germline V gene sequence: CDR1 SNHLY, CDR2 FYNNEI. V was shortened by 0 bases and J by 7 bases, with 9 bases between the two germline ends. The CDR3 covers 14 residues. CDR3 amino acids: CASSEARGVGELFF. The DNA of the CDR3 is TGTGCCAGCAGTGAAGCGCGAGGAGTCGGGGAGCTGTTTTTT.

The CDR3 protein is CASSLRFGGDTQYF. CDR3 coding DNA: TGTGCCAGCAGCTTAAGGTTCGGCGGTGATACGCAGTATTTT. The V call is TRBV11-2, the J call TRBJ2-3; D gene ambiguous. There are 14 residues in the CDR3. Trimming stripped 2 bases from V and 6 bases from J, with 12 bases between. Germline CDR1 SGHAT, CDR2 FQNNGV. Filled out from reference TRBV11-2 and TRBJ2-3, the complete variable domain reads EAGVAQSPRYKIIEKRQSVAFWCNPISGHATLYWYQQILGQGPKLLIQFQNNGVVDDSQLPKDRFSAERLKGVDSTLKIQPAKLEDSAVYLCASSLRFGGDTQYFGPGTRLTVL.

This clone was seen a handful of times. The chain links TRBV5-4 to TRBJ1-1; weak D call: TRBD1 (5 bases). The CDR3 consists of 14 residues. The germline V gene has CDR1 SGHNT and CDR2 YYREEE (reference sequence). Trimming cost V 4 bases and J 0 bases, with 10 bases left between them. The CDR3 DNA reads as TGTGCCAGCAGCCCGACAGTGATGAACACTGAAGCTTTCTTT. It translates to CASSPTVMNTEAFF.

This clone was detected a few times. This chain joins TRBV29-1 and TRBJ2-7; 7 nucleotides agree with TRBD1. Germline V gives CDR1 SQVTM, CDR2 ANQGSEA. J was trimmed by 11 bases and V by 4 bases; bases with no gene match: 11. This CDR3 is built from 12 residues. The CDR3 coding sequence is TGCAGCGTTGGTAGGGGGCACATGGACAAGTACTTC. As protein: CSVGRGHMDKYF.

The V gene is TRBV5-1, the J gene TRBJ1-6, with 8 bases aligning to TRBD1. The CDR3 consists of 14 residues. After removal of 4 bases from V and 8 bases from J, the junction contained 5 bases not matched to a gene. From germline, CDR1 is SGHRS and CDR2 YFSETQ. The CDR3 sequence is CASSPTGEYSPLHF. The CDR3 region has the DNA TGCGCCAGCAGCCCGACAGGGGAGTATTCACCCCTCCACTTT.

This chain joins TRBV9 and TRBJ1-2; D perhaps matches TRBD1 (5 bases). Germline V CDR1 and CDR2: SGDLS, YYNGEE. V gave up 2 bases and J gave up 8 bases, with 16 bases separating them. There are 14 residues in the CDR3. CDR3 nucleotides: TGTGCCAGCAGCGTTACAGGCCTGGCTGGAGGCTACACCTTC. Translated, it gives CASSVTGLAGGYTF.

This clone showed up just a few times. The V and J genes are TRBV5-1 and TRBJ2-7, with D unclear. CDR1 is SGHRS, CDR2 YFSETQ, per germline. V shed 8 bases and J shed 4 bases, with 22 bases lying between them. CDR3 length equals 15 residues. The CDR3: CARTPTTHIPYEQYF. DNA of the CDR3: TGCGCCAGGACTCCGACCACACACATCCCGTACGAGCAGTACTTC.

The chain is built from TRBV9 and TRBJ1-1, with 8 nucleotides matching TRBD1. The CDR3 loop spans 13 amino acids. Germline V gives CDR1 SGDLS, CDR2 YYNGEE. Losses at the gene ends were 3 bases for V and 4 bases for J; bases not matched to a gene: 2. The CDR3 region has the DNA TGTGCCAGCAGCGCCGGACAGGGCACTGAAGCTTTCTTT. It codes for CASSAGQGTEAFF.

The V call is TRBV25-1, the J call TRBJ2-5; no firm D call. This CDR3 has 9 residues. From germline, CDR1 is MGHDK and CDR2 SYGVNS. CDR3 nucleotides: TGTGCAGCTGGGGAGACCCAGTACTTC. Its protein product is CAAGETQYF.

The CDR3 DNA reads TGTGCCAGCAGTGATAGGACTAGCGGGATCCAAGAGACCCAGTACTTC. As protein: CASSDRTSGIQETQYF. The chain joins TRBV5-5 to TRBJ2-5; 12 bases fit TRBD2. CDR3 length: 16 residues. Germline V gene data show CDR1 as SGHKS and CDR2 as YYEKEE (reference sequence). After removal of 5 bases from V and 1 base from J, the junction contained 6 bases not matched to a gene.

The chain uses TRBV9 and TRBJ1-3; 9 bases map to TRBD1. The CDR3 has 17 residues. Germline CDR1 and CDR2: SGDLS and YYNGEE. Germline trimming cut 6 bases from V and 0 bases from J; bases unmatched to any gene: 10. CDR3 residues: CASTTGQGLFSGNTIYF. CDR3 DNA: TGTGCCAGCACCACGGGACAGGGTCTATTCTCTGGAAACACCATATATTTT.

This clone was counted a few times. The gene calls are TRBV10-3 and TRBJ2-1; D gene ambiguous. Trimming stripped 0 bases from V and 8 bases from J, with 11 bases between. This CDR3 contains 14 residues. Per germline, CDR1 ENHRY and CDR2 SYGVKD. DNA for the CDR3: TGTGCCATCAGTGAGTCTAGGCCGAAGGATGAGCAGTTCTTC. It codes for CAISESRPKDEQFF.